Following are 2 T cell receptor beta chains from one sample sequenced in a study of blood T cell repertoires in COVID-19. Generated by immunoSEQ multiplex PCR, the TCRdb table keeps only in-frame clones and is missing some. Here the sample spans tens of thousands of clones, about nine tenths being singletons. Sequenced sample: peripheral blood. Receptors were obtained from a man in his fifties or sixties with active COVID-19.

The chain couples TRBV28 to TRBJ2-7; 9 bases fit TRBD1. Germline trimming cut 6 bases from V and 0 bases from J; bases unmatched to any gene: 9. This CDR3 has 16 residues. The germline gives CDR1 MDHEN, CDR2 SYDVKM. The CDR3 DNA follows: TGTGCCAGCAGGCTAATGACAGGGGGTTACTCCTACGAGCAGTACTTC. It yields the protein CASRLMTGGYSYEQYF.

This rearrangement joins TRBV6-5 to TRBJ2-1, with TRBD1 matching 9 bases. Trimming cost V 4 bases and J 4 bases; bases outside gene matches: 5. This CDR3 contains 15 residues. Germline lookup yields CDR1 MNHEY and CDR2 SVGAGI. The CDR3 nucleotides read TGTGCCAGCAGTTTGACCGGGACAGGGTACAATGAGCAGTTCTTC. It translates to CASSLTGTGYNEQFF.